One and the same sample provided the 13 T cell receptor beta chains below, sequenced in a study of T cells in Graves' hyperthyroidism and ophthalmopathy. TCR beta CDR3 regions were amplified from RNA transcripts. With the HTBI primer set, the TCR CDR3 went through a first round of RT-PCR. TCRdb called the multiplex PCR reads again in MiXCR, with one record for every CDR3 protein. The sample lists 200,000 to 250,000 distinct CDR3 sequences, over 15% occurring once. Source material: blood. These receptors all come from a man aged 50-60 years with Graves' hyperthyroidism.

This clonotype was detected only a few times. The CDR3 DNA follows: TGTGCCAGCAGCTTAGCTTCCCCGGGGGAAAAACTGTTTTTT. This translates into CASSLASPGEKLFF. V gene TRBV7-9 combines with J gene TRBJ1-4, with unresolved D. Germline loops: CDR1 SEHNR, CDR2 FQNEAQ (reference sequence). The V gene lost 0 bases and the J gene lost 8 bases, with 10 bases spanning the gap. The CDR3 totals 14 residues.

This clonotype was detected only a few times. This chain connects TRBV20-1 to TRBJ2-5; no clear D gene. Trimming left V 3 bases short and J 12 bases short, with 17 bases between. The germline V gene encodes CDR1 DFQATT and CDR2 SNEGSKA (reference sequence). This CDR3 has 12 amino acids. The CDR3 nucleotides are TGCAGTGCTAGTCGGGTGACACTCCGGGAGTACTTC. Translation gives CSASRVTLREYF.

The chain is built from TRBV2 and TRBJ2-1; 7 bases match TRBD2. Germline V gene data show CDR1 as SNHLY and CDR2 as FYNNEI. V lost 6 bases, J lost 2 bases, and 4 bases stayed unmatched. The CDR3 is 14 amino acids. The CDR3 is CASRRGLTYNEQFF. The CDR3 coding sequence is TGTGCCAGCAGGAGGGGACTAACCTACAATGAGCAGTTCTTC.

This clonotype was observed at least ten times. The chain carries TRBV2 and TRBJ1-1; D might be TRBD1 (6 bases). CDR1 is SNHLY and CDR2 is FYNNEI in the germline V gene. This CDR3 region has 14 residues. The V and J ends lost 4 bases and 1 base respectively, with 10 bases between them. CDR3 sequence reads: CASSVNRENTEAFF. The CDR3, as DNA: TGTGCCAGCAGTGTTAACAGGGAGAACACTGAAGCTTTCTTT.

This clonotype was detected ten times or more. CDR3: CATRPQGPGYEQYF. CDR3 sequence (DNA): TGTGCCACCAGACCCCAGGGTCCAGGCTACGAGCAGTACTTC. V gene TRBV27 combines with J gene TRBJ2-7; a weak D match, TRBD1 (5 bases). The germline V gene has CDR1 MNHEY and CDR2 SMNVEV (reference sequence). V was shortened by 10 bases and J by 3 bases, with 19 bases between the two germline ends. The CDR3 is 14 residues long.

Ten or more counts support this clonotype. The chain couples TRBV2 to TRBJ1-3; D is unclear. V lost 1 base and J lost 3, with 10 bases in between. Germline V CDR1 and CDR2: SNHLY, FYNNEI. The CDR3 spans 15 residues. For the CDR3, the DNA is TGTGCCAGCAGTGAAGAGCGGGGAGGTGGAAACACCATATATTTT. This sequence encodes CASSEERGGGNTIYF.

This clonotype was counted at least ten times. The rearrangement links TRBV7-2 to TRBJ2-7; D not certain. CDR1 and CDR2 (germline): SGHTA, FQGNSA. V was cut by 4 bases and J by 3 bases, with 16 bases left in between. CDR3 length: 15 residues. CDR3 in amino acids: CASSSAAIEGYEQYF. The CDR3 DNA reads as TGTGCCAGCAGCTCCGCCGCGATAGAAGGCTACGAGCAGTACTTC.

This clonotype showed up just a few times. J is TRBJ2-1 and V is TRBV6-2 or TRBV6-3, with 9 positions matching TRBD2. Germline V gene sequence: CDR1 MNHEY, CDR2 SVGEGT. The CDR3 spans 15 residues. The trim removed 5 bases at V and 2 bases at J, leaving 4 bases unmatched. The CDR3 reads CASSTSGRPYNEQFF. CDR3 coding DNA: TGTGCCAGCAGTACGAGCGGGAGGCCCTACAATGAGCAGTTCTTC.

This clonotype appeared a few times. The chain has TRBV6-2 or TRBV6-3 and TRBJ2-1; D is ambiguous. The end of the DNA aligns better with TRBJ2-7, so the J call may be wrong. CDR3 length equals 15 residues. Germline V gene lookup returns CDR1 MNHEY and CDR2 SVGEGT. CDR3 DNA: TGTGCCAGCAGCCAAGAATACCTCTCCTACAATGAGCAGTACTTC. Protein sequence: CASSQEYLSYNEQYF.

A few counts support this clonotype. The chain recombines TRBV4-1 with TRBJ2-6, with a possible D match to TRBD2 (6 bases). The germline V gene encodes CDR1 MGHRA and CDR2 YSYEKL. This CDR3 has 19 amino acids. V was clipped by 1 base and J by 0 bases, with 16 bases between them. CDR3 residues: CASSQVEGLTSSGANVLTF. CDR3 DNA sequence: TGCGCCAGCAGCCAAGTAGAGGGACTTACAAGCTCTGGGGCCAACGTCCTGACTTTC.

This chain connects TRBV27 to TRBJ2-7, with D uncertain. This CDR3 is 11 amino acids long. Per the germline V gene, CDR1 is MNHEY and CDR2 is SMNVEV (reference sequence). With 4 bases removed from V and 2 bases from J, the gap between germline ends came to 3 bases. CDR3 in amino acids: CASSSAYEQYF. CDR3 coding DNA: TGTGCCAGCAGTTCCGCCTACGAGCAGTACTTC.

The V and J genes are TRBV29-1 and TRBJ1-1, with D perhaps TRBD1 (5 bases). The germline V gene has CDR1 SQVTM and CDR2 ANQGSEA. The V and J ends lost 4 bases and 4 bases respectively, with 13 bases between them. This CDR3 has 13 amino acids. Here the CDR3 reads CSVGGGSTTEAFF. CDR3 nucleotide sequence: TGCAGCGTTGGGGGGGGATCAACCACTGAAGCTTTCTTT. The full variable domain, its missing parts supplied by reference TRBV29-1 and TRBJ1-1, is SAVISQKPSRDICQRGTSLTIQCQVDSQVTMMFWYRQQPGQSLTLIATANQGSEATYESGFVIDKFPISRPNLTFSTLTVSNMSPEDSSIYLCSVGGGSTTEAFFGQGTRLTVV.

The sample holds many counts of this clonotype. The chain employs TRBV28 and TRBJ1-1; a possible D gene is TRBD1 (5 bases). Trimming stripped 2 bases from V and 3 bases from J, with 16 bases between. CDR3 length: 16 amino acids. The germline CDR1 and CDR2 sequences are MDHEN and SYDVKM. The CDR3 sequence: CASSLGVGGVHTEAFF. In DNA form, the CDR3 reads TGTGCCAGCAGTTTAGGGGTGGGGGGGGTACACACTGAAGCTTTCTTT.